The T cell receptor beta chain described here comes from a study of T cells in localized non-small cell lung cancer. Study-level points and caveats: The study found T cell clonality highest in uninvolved adjacent lung, above tumor. Analysis by sequencing included only one tumor region, so heterogeneity remains possible. When the top 100 tumor clones were examined, a median around 50 of them also appeared in the adjacent lung, which was paired and uninvolved. Longer survival (overall) was linked to higher T cell density in blood.

The protocol was immunoSEQ multiplex PCR, while the TCRdb copy is restricted to in-frame clones and leaves out a portion. The sample comprises under 95,000 clones, around 81% of which are singletons, and about a tenth rests with the top ten. The CDR3 has 14 residues. Looked up from germline, CDR1 is SQVTM and CDR2 is ANQGSEA. V lost 1 base to trimming and J lost 2 bases, with 12 bases between them. This clone has just one count. Its specificity is not known. The clonotype was recovered from a female donor older than 55 with stage I lung adenocarcinoma. The material was peripheral blood, obtained before any cancer treatment. The gene calls are TRBV29-1 and TRBJ2-7; a possible D gene is TRBD1 (5 bases). Here the CDR3 DNA reads TGCAGCGTTGAAGGCCCCGACAGTCCCTACGAGCAGTACTTC. It yields the protein CSVEGPDSPYEQYF.